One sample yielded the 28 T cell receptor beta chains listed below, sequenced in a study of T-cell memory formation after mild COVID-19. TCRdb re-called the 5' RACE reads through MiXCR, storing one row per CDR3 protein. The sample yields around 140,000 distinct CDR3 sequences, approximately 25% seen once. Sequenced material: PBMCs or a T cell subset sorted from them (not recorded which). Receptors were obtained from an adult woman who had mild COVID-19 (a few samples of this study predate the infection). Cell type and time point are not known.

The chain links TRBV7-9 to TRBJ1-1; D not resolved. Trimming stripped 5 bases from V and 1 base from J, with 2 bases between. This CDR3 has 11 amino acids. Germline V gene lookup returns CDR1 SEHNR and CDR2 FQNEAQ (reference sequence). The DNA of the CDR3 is TGTGCCAGCAGCGCGAACACTGAAGCTTTCTTT. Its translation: CASSANTEAFF.

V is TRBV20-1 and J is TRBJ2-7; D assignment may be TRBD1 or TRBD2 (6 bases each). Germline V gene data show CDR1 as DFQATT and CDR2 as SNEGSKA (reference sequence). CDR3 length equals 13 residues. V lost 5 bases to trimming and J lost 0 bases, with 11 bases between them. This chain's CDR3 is CSALGGSSYEQYF. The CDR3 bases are TGCAGTGCTCTAGGGGGGAGCTCCTACGAGCAGTACTTC.

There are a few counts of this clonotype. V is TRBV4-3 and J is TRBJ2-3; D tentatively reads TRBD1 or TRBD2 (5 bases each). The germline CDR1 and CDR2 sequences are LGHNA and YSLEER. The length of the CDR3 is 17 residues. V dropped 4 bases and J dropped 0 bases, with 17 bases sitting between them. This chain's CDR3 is CASSRTGASFSTDTQYF. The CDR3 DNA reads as TGCGCCAGCAGCCGGACCGGGGCTTCCTTTAGCACAGATACGCAGTATTTT.

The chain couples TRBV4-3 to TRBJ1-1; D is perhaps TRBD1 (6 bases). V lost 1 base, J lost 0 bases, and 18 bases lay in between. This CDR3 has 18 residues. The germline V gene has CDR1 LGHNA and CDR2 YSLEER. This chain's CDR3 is CASSQAGEGGLMNTEAFF. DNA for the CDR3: TGCGCCAGCAGCCAAGCTGGTGAGGGGGGATTAATGAACACTGAAGCTTTCTTT.

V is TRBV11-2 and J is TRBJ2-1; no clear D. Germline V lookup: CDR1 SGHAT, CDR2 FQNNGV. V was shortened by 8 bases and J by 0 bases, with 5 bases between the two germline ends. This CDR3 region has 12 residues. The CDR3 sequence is CASVSSYNEQFF. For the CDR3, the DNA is TGTGCCAGCGTTAGCTCCTACAATGAGCAGTTCTTC.

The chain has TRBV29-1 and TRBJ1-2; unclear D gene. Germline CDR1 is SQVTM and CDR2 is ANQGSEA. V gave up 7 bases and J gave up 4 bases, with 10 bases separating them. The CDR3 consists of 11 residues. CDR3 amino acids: CSGQSLYGYTF. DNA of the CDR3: TGCAGCGGCCAGAGCCTCTATGGCTACACCTTC.

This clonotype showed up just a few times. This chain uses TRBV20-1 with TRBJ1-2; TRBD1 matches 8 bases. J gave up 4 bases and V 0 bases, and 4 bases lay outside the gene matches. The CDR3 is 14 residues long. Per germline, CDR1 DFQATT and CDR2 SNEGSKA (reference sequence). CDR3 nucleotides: TGCAGTGCTAGAGACCCAGGGGGCGGCTATGGCTACACCTTC. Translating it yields CSARDPGGGYGYTF.

The CDR3, as DNA: TGCGCCAGCAGCCTGGAAAGGACAGGGGGACAGAACACTGAAGCTTTCTTT. It is translated as CASSLERTGGQNTEAFF. The chain combines TRBV5-1 with TRBJ1-1, with 10 bases lining up with TRBD1. This CDR3 comprises 17 residues. The germline CDR1 and CDR2 sequences are SGHRS and YFSETQ. Unmatched junction bases numbered 10, after V lost 4 bases and J lost 1 base.

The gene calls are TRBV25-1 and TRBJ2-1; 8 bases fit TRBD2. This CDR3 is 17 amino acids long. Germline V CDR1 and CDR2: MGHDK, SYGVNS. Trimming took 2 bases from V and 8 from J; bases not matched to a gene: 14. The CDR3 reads CASSERVGGGNKDEQFF. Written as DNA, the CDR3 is TGTGCCAGCAGTGAAAGGGTAGGCGGGGGGAACAAGGATGAGCAGTTCTTC.

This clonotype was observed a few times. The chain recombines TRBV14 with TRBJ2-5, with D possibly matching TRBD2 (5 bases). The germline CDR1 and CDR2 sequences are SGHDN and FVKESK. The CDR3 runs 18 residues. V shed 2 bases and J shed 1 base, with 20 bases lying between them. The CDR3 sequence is CASSQRGNPQTFQETQYF. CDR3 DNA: TGTGCCAGCAGCCAAAGAGGGAATCCACAAACGTTCCAAGAGACCCAGTACTTC.

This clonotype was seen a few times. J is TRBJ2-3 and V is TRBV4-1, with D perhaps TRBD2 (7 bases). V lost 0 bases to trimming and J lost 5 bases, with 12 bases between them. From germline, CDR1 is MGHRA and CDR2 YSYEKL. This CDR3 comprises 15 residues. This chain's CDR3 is CASSQERGGQDTQYF. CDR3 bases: TGCGCCAGCAGCCAAGAGAGGGGGGGGCAAGATACGCAGTATTTT.

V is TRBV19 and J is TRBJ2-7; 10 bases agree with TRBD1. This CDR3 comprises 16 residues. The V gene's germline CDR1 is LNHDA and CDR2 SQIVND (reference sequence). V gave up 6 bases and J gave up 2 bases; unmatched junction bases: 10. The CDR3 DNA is TGTGCCAGTAGATATGGAGGGGACAGGGGACCCTACGAGCAGTACTTC. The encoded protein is CASRYGGDRGPYEQYF. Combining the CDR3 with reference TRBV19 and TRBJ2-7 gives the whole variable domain DGGITQSPKYLFRKEGQNVTLSCEQNLNHDAMYWYRQDPGQGLRLIYYSQIVNDFQKGDIAEGYSVSREKKESFPLTVTSAQKNPTAFYLCASRYGGDRGPYEQYFGPGTRLTVT.

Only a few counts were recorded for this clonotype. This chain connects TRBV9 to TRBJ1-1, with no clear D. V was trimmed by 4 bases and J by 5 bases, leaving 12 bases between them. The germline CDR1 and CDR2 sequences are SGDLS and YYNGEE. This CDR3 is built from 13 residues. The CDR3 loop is CASSPVSGTEAFF. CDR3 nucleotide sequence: TGTGCCAGCAGCCCGGTCTCGGGAACTGAAGCTTTCTTT.

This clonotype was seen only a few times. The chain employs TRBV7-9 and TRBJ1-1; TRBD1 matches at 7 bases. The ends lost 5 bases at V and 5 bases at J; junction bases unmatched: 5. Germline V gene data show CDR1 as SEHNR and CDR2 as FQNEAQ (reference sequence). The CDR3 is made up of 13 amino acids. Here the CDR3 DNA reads TGTGCCAGCAGCGGGGACAGTGTTACTGAAGCTTTCTTT. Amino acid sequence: CASSGDSVTEAFF. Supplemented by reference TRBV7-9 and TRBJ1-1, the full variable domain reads DTGVSQNPRHKITKRGQNVTFRCDPISEHNRLYWYRQTLGQGPEFLTYFQNEAQLEKSRLLSDRFSAERPKGSFSTLEIQRTEQGDSAMYLCASSGDSVTEAFFGQGTRLTVV.

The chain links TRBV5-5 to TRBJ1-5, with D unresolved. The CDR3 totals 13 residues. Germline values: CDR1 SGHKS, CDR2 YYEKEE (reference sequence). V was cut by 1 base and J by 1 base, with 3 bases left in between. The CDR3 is CASSLMSNQPQHF. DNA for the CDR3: TGTGCCAGCAGCTTGATGAGCAATCAGCCCCAGCATTTT.

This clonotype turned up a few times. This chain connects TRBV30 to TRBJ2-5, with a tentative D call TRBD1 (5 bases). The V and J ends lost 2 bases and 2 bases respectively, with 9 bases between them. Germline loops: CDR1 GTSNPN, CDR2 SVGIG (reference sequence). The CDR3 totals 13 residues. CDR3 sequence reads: CAWSPGYQETQYF. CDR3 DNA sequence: TGTGCCTGGAGTCCAGGGTATCAAGAGACCCAGTACTTC. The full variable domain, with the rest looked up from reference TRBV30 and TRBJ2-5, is SQTIHQWPATLVQPVGSPLSLECTVEGTSNPNLYWYRQAAGRGLQLLFYSVGIGQISSEVPQNLSASRPQDRQFILSSKKLLLSDSGFYLCAWSPGYQETQYFGPGTRLLVL.

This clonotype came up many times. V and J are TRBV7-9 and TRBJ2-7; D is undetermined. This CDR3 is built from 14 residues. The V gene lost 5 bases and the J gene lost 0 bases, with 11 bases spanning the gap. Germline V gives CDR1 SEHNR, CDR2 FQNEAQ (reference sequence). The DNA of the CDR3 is TGTGCCAGCAGCCTACCAAGTGGCTCCTACGAGCAGTACTTC. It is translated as CASSLPSGSYEQYF.

CDR3 sequence: CSARDYTGQSYEQYF. Here the CDR3 DNA reads TGCAGTGCTAGAGATTACACAGGGCAAAGTTACGAGCAGTACTTC. V is TRBV20-1 and J is TRBJ2-7; D possibly corresponds to TRBD1 (6 bases). Per germline, CDR1 DFQATT and CDR2 SNEGSKA (reference sequence). The germline V and J ends were trimmed by 0 bases and 4 bases, with 16 bases remaining between them. The CDR3 sequence is 15 residues long.

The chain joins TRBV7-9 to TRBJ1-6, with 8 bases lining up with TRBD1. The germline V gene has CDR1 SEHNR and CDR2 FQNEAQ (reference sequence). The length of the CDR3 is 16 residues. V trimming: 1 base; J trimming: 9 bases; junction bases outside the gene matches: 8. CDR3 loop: CASSLEPTGVPSPLHF. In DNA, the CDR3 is TGTGCCAGCAGCTTAGAGCCGACAGGGGTCCCTTCACCCCTCCACTTT.

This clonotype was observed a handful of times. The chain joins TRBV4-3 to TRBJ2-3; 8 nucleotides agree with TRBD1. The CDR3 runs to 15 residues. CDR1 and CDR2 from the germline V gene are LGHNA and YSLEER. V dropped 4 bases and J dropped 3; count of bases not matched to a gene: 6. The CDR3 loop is CASSPRQGPTDTQYF. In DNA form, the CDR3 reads TGCGCCAGCAGCCCCCGACAGGGGCCAACAGATACGCAGTATTTT.

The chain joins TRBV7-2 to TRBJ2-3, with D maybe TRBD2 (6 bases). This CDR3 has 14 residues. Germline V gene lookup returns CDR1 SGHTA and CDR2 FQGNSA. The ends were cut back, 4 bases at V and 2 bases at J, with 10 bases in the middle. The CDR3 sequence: CASSSGDFTDTQYF. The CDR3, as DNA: TGTGCCAGCAGCTCGGGGGACTTCACAGATACGCAGTATTTT.

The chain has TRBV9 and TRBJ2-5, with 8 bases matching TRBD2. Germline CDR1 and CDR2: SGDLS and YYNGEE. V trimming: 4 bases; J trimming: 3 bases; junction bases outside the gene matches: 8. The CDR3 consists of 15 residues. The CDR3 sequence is CASSSRTSWEETQYF. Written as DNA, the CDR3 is TGTGCCAGCAGCTCCAGGACTAGCTGGGAAGAGACCCAGTACTTC.

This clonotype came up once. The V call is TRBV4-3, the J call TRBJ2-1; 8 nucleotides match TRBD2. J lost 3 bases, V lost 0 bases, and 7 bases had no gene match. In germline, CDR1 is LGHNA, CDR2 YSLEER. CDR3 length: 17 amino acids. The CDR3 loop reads CASSQDGLAQVYNEQFF. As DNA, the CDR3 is TGCGCCAGCAGCCAAGACGGACTAGCCCAAGTCTACAATGAGCAGTTCTTC.

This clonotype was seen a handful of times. CDR3 sequence: CASSKGQGPQETQYF. The CDR3 region has the DNA TGTGCCAGCAGCAAAGGGCAGGGACCCCAAGAGACCCAGTACTTC. V and J are TRBV21-1 and TRBJ2-5; TRBD1, the table's D call, was not compared with the DNA. TRBV21-1 is listed as a pseudogene. The CDR3 spans 15 residues.

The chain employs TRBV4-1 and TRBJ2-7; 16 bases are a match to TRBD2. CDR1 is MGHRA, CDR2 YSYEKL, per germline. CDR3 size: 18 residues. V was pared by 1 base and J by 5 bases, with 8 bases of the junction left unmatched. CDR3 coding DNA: TGCGCCAGCAGCCAAGCGGATGGGACTAGCGGGAGGGCCCACGAGCAGTACTTC. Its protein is CASSQADGTSGRAHEQYF.

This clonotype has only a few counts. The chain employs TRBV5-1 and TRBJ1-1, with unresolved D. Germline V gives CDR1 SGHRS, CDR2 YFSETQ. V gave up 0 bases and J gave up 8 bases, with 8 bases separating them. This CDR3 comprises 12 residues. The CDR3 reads CASSLGQVEAFF. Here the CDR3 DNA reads TGCGCCAGCAGCTTGGGACAAGTCGAAGCTTTCTTT.

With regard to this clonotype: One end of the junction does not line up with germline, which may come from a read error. CDR3 sequence: CASTPGTGGSFEQYF. The CDR3 region has the DNA TGCGCCAGCACGCCGGGGACAGGGGGTTCCTTCGAGCAGTACTTC. The chain links TRBV5-1 to TRBJ2-7; 11 nucleotides align to TRBD1. There are 15 residues in the CDR3. CDR1 and CDR2 from the germline V gene are SGHRS and YFSETQ. Complete variable domain (other parts from reference TRBV5-1 and TRBJ2-7): KAGVTQTPRYLIKTRGQQVTLSCSPISGHRSVSWYQQTPGQGLQFLFEYFSETQRNKGNFPGRFSGRQFSNSRSEMNVSTLELGDSALYLCASTPGTGGSFEQYFGPGTRLTVT.

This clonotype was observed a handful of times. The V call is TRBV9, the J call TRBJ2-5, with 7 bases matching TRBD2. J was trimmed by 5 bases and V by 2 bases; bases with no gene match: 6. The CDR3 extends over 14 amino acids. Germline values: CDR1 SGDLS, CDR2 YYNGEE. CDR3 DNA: TGTGCCAGCAGCGTTAGCGGGTCGGTGGAGACCCAGTACTTC. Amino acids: CASSVSGSVETQYF. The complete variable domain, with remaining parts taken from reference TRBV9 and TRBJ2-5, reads DSGVTQTPKHLITATGQRVTLRCSPRSGDLSVYWYQQSLDQGLQFLIQYYNGEERAKGNILERFSAQQFPDLHSELNLSSLELGDSALYFCASSVSGSVETQYFGPGTRLLVL.